This entry lists 21 T cell receptor beta chains sequenced from one sample in a study of T cell responses to AZD1222 COVID-19 vaccine. The protocol was immunoSEQ multiplex PCR, while the TCRdb copy is restricted to in-frame clones and leaves out a portion. The table has over 110,000 clones, roughly 88% seen once. Sample: peripheral blood, taken 28 days after the second AZD1222 dose. These receptors all come from an adult who received the AZD1222 COVID-19 vaccine.

This sequence joins TRBV2 and TRBJ1-5, with D maybe TRBD1 (6 bases). Trimming removed 6 bases from V and 4 bases from J, with 13 bases in between. CDR1 is SNHLY, CDR2 FYNNEI, per germline. This CDR3 spans 14 amino acids. The CDR3: CASRINGQNQPQHF. The CDR3, as DNA: TGTGCCAGCAGGATAAACGGACAGAATCAGCCCCAGCATTTT.

The V and J genes are TRBV2 and TRBJ2-7; 10 positions agree with TRBD1. The germline CDR1 and CDR2 sequences are SNHLY and FYNNEI. J lost 4 bases, V lost 6 bases, and 3 bases had no gene match. The CDR3 runs to 13 residues. The CDR3 DNA is TGTGCCAGCAGGACAGGGGGCTTTTACGAGCAGTACTTC. It specifies CASRTGGFYEQYF.

This clone was seen a single time. The genes are TRBV6-6 and TRBJ2-3, with D possibly TRBD2 on 5 matching bases. Trimming pared 6 bases from V and 0 bases from J, leaving 13 bases between. The V gene's germline CDR1 is MNHNY and CDR2 SVGAGI (reference sequence). The length of the CDR3 is 15 residues. CDR3 amino acids: CASSNLAHSTDTQYF. DNA for the CDR3: TGTGCCAGCAGCAACCTAGCCCATAGCACAGATACGCAGTATTTT.

This CDR3 is CAIGAAGGHTGELFF. DNA for the CDR3: TGTGCCATCGGGGCGGCGGGAGGCCACACCGGGGAGCTGTTTTTT. V gene TRBV6-5 combines with J gene TRBJ2-2; 8 positions match TRBD2. CDR3 length: 15 amino acids. Germline V gene data show CDR1 as MNHEY and CDR2 as SVGAGI. With V trimmed by 10 bases and J by 3 bases, 10 bases remained unmatched.

This rearrangement joins TRBV6-5 to TRBJ1-1; 8 bases map to TRBD1. The CDR3 consists of 12 residues. Germline trimming cut 4 bases from V and 11 bases from J; bases unmatched to any gene: 6. Germline CDR1 and CDR2: MNHEY and SVGAGI. CDR3: CASSSGQGWAFF. CDR3 nucleotide sequence: TGTGCCAGCAGTTCCGGACAGGGTTGGGCTTTCTTT.

This clone is a singleton in its sample. The gene calls are TRBV7-6 and TRBJ2-3; the match to TRBD1 covers 11 bases. V trimming: 1 base; J trimming: 4 bases; junction bases outside the gene matches: 4. CDR1 is SGHVS and CDR2 is FNYEAQ in the germline V gene. There are 16 residues in the CDR3. In DNA, the CDR3 is TGTGCCAGCAGCTTAGTACCGGGACAGGGGGCAGATACGCAGTATTTT. Its protein product is CASSLVPGQGADTQYF.

The V call is TRBV19, the J call TRBJ1-5; a weak D match, TRBD1 (6 bases). With 7 bases removed from V and 0 bases from J, the gap between germline ends came to 16 bases. This CDR3 is built from 16 residues. Germline V gene lookup returns CDR1 LNHDA and CDR2 SQIVND (reference sequence). CDR3 nucleotide sequence: TGTGCCAGTACCCAAACCCCAGGGGCTAGCAATCAGCCCCAGCATTTT. Protein: CASTQTPGASNQPQHF.

This chain uses TRBV29-1 with TRBJ1-1; D is undetermined. The germline CDR1 and CDR2 sequences are SQVTM and ANQGSEA. The CDR3 runs to 13 residues. Trimming took 4 bases from V and 4 from J, leaving 13 bases between them. CDR3 protein: CSVGSGVGTEAFF. CDR3 in DNA: TGCAGCGTTGGGTCCGGCGTCGGCACTGAAGCTTTCTTT.

V and J are TRBV5-4 and TRBJ2-2; 13 positions match TRBD2. The germline gives CDR1 SGHNT, CDR2 YYREEE (reference sequence). The V and J ends lost 4 bases and 6 bases, in that order; junction bases with no gene match: 9. This CDR3 is built from 17 residues. The CDR3 nucleotides read TGTGCCAGCAGCCGATACGGGACTAGCGGGATCGCCGGGGAGCTGTTTTTT. As protein: CASSRYGTSGIAGELFF.

This clone occurred a few times. The J gene is TRBJ2-7, the V gene TRBV5-4, with 9 bases matching TRBD1. CDR1 and CDR2 (germline): SGHNT, YYREEE (reference sequence). J was trimmed by 0 bases and V by 5 bases; bases with no gene match: 0. The CDR3 contains 13 residues. CDR3 sequence: CASRDRGSYEQYV. The CDR3 region has the DNA TGTGCCAGCAGGGACAGGGGCTCCTACGAGCAGTACGTC.

The chain recombines TRBV7-9 with TRBJ1-1; no clear D gene. The CDR3 covers 16 residues. The V gene's germline CDR1 is SEHNR and CDR2 FQNEAQ (reference sequence). V lost 0 bases and J 4 bases, leaving 15 bases between the germline ends. Here the CDR3 DNA reads TGTGCCAGCAGCTTAGCCGTCGGCATGTCCGGCACTGAAGCTTTCTTT. It encodes CASSLAVGMSGTEAFF.

Turning to this clone: Other DNA sequences within the sample encode an identical CDR3. The V call is TRBV28, the J call TRBJ1-5, with D unclear. Trimming pared 1 base from V and 6 bases from J, leaving 4 bases between. This CDR3 region has 12 residues. The germline V gene has CDR1 MDHEN and CDR2 SYDVKM. The CDR3 spells CASSLLGQPQHF. DNA for the CDR3: TGTGCCAGCAGTTTATTAGGTCAGCCCCAGCATTTT.

The chain carries TRBV28 and TRBJ1-2; 7 bases match TRBD1. Unmatched junction bases numbered 5, after V lost 5 bases and J lost 2 bases. This CDR3 spans 14 amino acids. Germline V gives CDR1 MDHEN, CDR2 SYDVKM. Written as DNA, the CDR3 is TGTGCCAGCAGTCCATTACAGGGGAACTATGGCTACACCTTC. Translating it yields CASSPLQGNYGYTF.

The rearrangement joins TRBV19 to TRBJ1-2, with D uncertain. The CDR3 covers 15 residues. CDR1 and CDR2 from the germline V gene are LNHDA and SQIVND (reference sequence). V lost 8 bases to trimming and J lost 0 bases, with 16 bases between them. In nucleotides, the CDR3 is TGTGCCAGTGCAGACGGCAGGATCTCTAACTATGGCTACACCTTC. Translation gives CASADGRISNYGYTF.

This chain joins TRBV3-1 (or the pseudogene TRBV3-2) and TRBJ2-7, with 10 bases fitting TRBD2. Germline trimming cut 4 bases from V and 0 bases from J; bases unmatched to any gene: 3. The CDR3 length is 15 residues. The V gene's germline CDR1 is LGHDT and CDR2 YNNKEL (reference sequence). Written as DNA, the CDR3 is TGTGCCAGCAGCCCCGGGACTAGCGACTCCTACGAGCAGTACTTC. Translating gives CASSPGTSDSYEQYF.

The chain couples TRBV7-8 to TRBJ2-7; a possible D gene is TRBD2 (6 bases). Germline V lookup: CDR1 SGHVS, CDR2 FQNEAQ. This CDR3 contains 14 residues. The V and J ends lost 5 bases and 3 bases respectively, with 14 bases between them. In nucleotides, the CDR3 is TGTGCCAGCAGCCCCGGTTGGGGAGGCTACGAGCAGTACTTC. Encoded protein: CASSPGWGGYEQYF.

This clone has only one observation. The CDR3 is CSVDRPGTSGSSYEQYF. CDR3 DNA sequence: TGCAGCGTTGACCGTCCCGGGACTAGCGGATCCTCCTACGAGCAGTACTTC. The chain couples TRBV29-1 to TRBJ2-7, with 11 bases aligning to TRBD2. J was trimmed by 0 bases and V by 3 bases; bases with no gene match: 10. The CDR3 runs to 17 residues. CDR1 is SQVTM and CDR2 is ANQGSEA in the germline V gene.

The chain couples TRBV6-1 to TRBJ2-7; D remains ambiguous. The CDR3 runs 15 residues. V lost 1 base to trimming and J lost 1 base, with 11 bases between them. Germline values: CDR1 MNHNS, CDR2 SASEGT. CDR3 in DNA: TGTGCCAGCAGTGAAGGGACGGTTGGGTCCTACGAGCAGTACTTC. This gives the protein CASSEGTVGSYEQYF.

V gene TRBV5-1 combines with J gene TRBJ2-5; the match to TRBD1 covers 7 bases. Unmatched junction bases numbered 7, after V lost 3 bases and J lost 2 bases. The CDR3 totals 15 residues. Germline values: CDR1 SGHRS, CDR2 YFSETQ. The CDR3 DNA reads TGCGCCAGCAGCTGGACACAGGGGACGCAAGAGACCCAGTACTTC. This encodes CASSWTQGTQETQYF.

The chain is built from TRBV24-1 and TRBJ2-3; D not resolved. This CDR3 has 15 amino acids. CDR1 KGHDR and CDR2 SFDVKD come from the germline V gene. V lost 4 bases, J lost 2 bases, and 12 bases lay in between. CDR3 residues: CATSEPGSITDTQYF. The CDR3 region has the DNA TGTGCCACCAGTGAACCGGGCTCCATCACAGATACGCAGTATTTT.

The chain joins TRBV6-5 to TRBJ1-6, with 8 bases aligning to TRBD1. The ends lost 6 bases at V and 7 bases at J; junction bases unmatched: 2. The CDR3 sequence is 13 residues long. From germline, CDR1 is MNHEY and CDR2 SVGAGI. This CDR3 is CASRTGENSPLHF. The CDR3 nucleotides are TGTGCCAGCAGGACAGGGGAGAATTCACCCCTCCACTTT.